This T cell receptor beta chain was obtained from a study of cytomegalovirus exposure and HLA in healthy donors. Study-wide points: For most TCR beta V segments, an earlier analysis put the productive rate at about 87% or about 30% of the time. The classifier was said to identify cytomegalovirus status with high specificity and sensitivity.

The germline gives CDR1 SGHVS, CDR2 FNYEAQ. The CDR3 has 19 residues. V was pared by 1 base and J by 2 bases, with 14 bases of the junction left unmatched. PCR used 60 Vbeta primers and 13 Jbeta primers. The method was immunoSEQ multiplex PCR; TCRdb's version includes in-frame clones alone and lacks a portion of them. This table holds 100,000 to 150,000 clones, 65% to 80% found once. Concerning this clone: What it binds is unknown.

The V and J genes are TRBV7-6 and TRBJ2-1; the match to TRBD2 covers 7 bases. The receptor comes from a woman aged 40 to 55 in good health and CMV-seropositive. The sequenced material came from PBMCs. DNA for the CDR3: TGTGCCAGCAGCTTAGAGGTAGGGCCTCTAGCGGAAACCTACAATGAGCAGTTCTTC. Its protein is CASSLEVGPLAETYNEQFF. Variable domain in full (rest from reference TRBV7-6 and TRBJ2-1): GAGVSQSPRYKVTKRGQDVALRCDPISGHVSLYWYRQALGQGPEFLTYFNYEAQQDKSGLPNDRFSAERPEGSISTLTIQRTEQRDSAMYRCASSLEVGPLAETYNEQFFGPGTRLTVL.